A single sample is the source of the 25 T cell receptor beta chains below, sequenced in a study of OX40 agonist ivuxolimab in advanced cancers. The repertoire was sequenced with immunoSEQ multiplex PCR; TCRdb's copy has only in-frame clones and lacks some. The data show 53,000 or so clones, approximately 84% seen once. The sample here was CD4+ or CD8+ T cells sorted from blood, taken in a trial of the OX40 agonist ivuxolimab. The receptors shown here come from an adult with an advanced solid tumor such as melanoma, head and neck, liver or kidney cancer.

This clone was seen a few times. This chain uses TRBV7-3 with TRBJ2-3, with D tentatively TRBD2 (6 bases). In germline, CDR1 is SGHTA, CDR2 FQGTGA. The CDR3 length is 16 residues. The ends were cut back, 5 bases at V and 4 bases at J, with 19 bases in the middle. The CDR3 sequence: CASSPVDSGRPDTQYF. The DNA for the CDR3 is TGTGCCAGCAGCCCGGTGGATAGCGGACGTCCAGATACGCAGTATTTT.

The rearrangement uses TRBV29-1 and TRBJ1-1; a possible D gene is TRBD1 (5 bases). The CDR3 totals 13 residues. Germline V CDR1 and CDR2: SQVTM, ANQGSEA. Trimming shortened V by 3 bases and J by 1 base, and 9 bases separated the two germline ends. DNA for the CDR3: TGCAGCGTTGAGGACAACCCGAACACTGAAGCTTTCTTT. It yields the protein CSVEDNPNTEAFF.

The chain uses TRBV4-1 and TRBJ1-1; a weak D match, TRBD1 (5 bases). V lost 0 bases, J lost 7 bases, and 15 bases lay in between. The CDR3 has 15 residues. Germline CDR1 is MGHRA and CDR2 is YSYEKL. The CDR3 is CASSQETTVRVEAFF. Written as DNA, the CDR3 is TGCGCCAGCAGCCAAGAAACGACAGTACGGGTTGAAGCTTTCTTT.

As DNA, the CDR3 is TGTGCCAGCAGTGTTGTGAACACCGGGGAGCTGTTTTTT. Encoded protein: CASSVVNTGELFF. This sequence joins TRBV2 and TRBJ2-2; the D is unclear. The CDR3 is made up of 13 amino acids. CDR1 and CDR2 (germline): SNHLY, FYNNEI. V was pared by 4 bases and J by 1 base, with 4 bases between.

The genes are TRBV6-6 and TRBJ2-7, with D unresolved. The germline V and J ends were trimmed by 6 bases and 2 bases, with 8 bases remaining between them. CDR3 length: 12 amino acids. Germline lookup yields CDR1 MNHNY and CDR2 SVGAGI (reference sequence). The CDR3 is CASSPRTYEQYF. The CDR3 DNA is TGTGCCAGCAGCCCCAGGACCTACGAGCAGTACTTC.

The CDR3 protein is CASRPGQGRGEYF. The DNA of the CDR3 is TGTGCCAGCAGACCGGGACAGGGTAGAGGGGAGTATTTT. The J gene is TRBJ2-3, the V gene TRBV6-5; TRBD1 aligns across 9 bases. CDR1 and CDR2 (germline): MNHEY, SVGAGI. The V gene end was trimmed by 6 bases and the J gene end by 13 bases; junction bases not matched to a gene: 11. The CDR3 is 13 amino acids.

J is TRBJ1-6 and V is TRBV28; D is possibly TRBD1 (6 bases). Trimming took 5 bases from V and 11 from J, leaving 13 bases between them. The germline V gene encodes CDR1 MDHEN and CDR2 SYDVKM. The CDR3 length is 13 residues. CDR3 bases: TGTGCCAGCAGTGAAACGACAGGCGCACCCCTCCACTTT. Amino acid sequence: CASSETTGAPLHF.

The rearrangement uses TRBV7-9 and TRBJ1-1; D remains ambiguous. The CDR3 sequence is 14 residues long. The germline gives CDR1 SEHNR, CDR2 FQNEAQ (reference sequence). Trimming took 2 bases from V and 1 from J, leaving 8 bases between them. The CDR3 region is CASSLFGGNTEAFF. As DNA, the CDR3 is TGTGCCAGCAGCTTATTCGGAGGGAACACTGAAGCTTTCTTT.

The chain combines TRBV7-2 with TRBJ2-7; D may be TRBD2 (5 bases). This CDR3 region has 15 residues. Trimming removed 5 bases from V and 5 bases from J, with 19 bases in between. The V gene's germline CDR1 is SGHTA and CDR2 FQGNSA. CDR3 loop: CASSTRDHVRHEQYF. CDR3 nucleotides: TGTGCCAGCAGCACTCGGGATCACGTGCGCCACGAGCAGTACTTC.

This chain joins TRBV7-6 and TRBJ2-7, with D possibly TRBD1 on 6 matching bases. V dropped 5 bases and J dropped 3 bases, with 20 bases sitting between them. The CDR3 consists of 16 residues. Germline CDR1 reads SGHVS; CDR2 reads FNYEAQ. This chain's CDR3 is CASSPRARGFNYEQYF. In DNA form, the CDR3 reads TGTGCCAGCAGCCCACGCGCGAGGGGGTTCAACTACGAGCAGTACTTC.

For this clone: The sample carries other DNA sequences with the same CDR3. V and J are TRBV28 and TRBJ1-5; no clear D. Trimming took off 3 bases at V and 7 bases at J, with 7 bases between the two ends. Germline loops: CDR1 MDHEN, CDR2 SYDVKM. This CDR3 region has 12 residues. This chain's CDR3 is CASSFEVQPQHF. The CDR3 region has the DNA TGTGCCAGCAGTTTTGAAGTACAGCCCCAGCATTTT.

CDR3 nucleotides: TGTGCCAGTAGTACGAGACAGGCGCCTAGCACAGATACGCAGTATTTT. Translation: CASSTRQAPSTDTQYF. This chain links TRBV19 with TRBJ2-3; TRBD1 is a possible D gene (6 bases). V shed 4 bases and J shed 0 bases, with 14 bases lying between them. The CDR3 is made up of 16 amino acids. Germline CDR1 reads LNHDA; CDR2 reads SQIVND (reference sequence).

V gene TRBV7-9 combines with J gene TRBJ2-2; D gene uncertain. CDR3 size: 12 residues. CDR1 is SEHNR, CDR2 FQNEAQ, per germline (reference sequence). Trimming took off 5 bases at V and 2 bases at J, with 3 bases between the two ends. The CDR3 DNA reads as TGTGCCAGCAGCCCTAACACCGGGGAGCTGTTTTTT. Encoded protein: CASSPNTGELFF.

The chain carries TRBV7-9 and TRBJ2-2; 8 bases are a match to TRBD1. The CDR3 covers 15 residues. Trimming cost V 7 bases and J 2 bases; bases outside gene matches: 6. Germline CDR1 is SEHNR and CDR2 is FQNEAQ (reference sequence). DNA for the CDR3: TGTGCCAGCAAACTCGGACAGGGAAACACCGGGGAGCTGTTTTTT. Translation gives CASKLGQGNTGELFF.

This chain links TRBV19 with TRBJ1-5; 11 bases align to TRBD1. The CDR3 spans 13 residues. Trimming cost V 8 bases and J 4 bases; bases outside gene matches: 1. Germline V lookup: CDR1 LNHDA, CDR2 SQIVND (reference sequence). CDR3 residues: CASGQGANQPQHF. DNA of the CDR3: TGTGCCAGTGGACAGGGGGCAAATCAGCCCCAGCATTTT.

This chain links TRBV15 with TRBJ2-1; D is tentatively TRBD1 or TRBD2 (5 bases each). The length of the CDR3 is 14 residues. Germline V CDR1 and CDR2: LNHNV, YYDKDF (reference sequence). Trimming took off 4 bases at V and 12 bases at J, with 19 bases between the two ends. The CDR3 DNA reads TGTGCCACCAGCAAGCCGGGACCATCCTTTCCGCAGTTCTTC. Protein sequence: CATSKPGPSFPQFF.

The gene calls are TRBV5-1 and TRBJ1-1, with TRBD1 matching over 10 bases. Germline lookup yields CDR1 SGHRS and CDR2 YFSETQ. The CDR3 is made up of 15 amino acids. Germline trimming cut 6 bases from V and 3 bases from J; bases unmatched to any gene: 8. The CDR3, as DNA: TGCGCCAGCAAAGCCCCCGGGACAGGGGACACTGAAGCTTTCTTT. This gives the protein CASKAPGTGDTEAFF.

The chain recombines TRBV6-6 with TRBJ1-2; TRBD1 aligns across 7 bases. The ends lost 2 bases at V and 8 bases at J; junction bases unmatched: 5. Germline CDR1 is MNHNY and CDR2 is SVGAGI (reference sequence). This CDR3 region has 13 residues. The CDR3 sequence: CASSYRQGEGYTF. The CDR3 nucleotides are TGTGCCAGCAGTTACCGACAGGGTGAGGGCTACACCTTC.

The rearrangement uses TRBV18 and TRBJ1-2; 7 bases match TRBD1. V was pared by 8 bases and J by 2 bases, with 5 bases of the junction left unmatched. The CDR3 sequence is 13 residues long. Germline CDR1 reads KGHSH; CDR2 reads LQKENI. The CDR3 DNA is TGTGCCAGCCACAGGGGAGCGAACTATGGCTACACCTTC. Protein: CASHRGANYGYTF. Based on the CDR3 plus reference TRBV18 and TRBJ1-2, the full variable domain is NAGVMQNPRHLVRRRGQEARLRCSPMKGHSHVYWYRQLPEEGLKFMVYLQKENIIDESGMPKERFSAEFPKEGPSILRIQQVVRGDSAAYFCASHRGANYGYTFGSGTRLTVV.

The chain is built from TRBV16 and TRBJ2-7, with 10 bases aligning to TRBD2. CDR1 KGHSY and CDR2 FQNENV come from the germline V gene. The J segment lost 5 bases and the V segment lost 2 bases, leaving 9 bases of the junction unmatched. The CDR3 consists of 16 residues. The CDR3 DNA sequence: TGTGCCAGCAGCCAAGGAGCGCTAGCGGGAGTCCACGAGCAGTACTTC. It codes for CASSQGALAGVHEQYF.

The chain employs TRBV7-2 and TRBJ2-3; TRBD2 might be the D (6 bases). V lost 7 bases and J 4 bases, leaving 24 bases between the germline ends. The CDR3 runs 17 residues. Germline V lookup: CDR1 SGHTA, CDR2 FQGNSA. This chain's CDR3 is CASTLVVTSRPADTQYF. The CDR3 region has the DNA TGTGCCAGCACCCTAGTTGTCACTAGCAGACCTGCAGATACGCAGTATTTT.

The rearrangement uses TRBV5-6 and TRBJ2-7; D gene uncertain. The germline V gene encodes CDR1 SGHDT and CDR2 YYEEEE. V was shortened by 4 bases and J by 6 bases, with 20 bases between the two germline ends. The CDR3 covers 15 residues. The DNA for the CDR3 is TGTGCCAGCAGCGTTCTAGACACCGGTGGCGTCGAGCAGTACTTC. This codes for CASSVLDTGGVEQYF. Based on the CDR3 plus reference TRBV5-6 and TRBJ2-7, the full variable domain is DAGVTQSPTHLIKTRGQQVTLRCSPKSGHDTVSWYQQALGQGPQFIFQYYEEEERQRGNFPDRFSGHQFPNYSSELNVNALLLGDSALYLCASSVLDTGGVEQYFGPGTRLTVT.

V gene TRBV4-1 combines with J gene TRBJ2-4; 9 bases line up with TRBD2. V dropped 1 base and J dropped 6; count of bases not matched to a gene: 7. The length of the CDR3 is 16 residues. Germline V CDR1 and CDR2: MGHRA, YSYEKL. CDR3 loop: CASSQGALAGRNIQYF. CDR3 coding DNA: TGCGCCAGCAGCCAAGGGGCCCTAGCGGGAAGAAACATTCAGTACTTC.

CDR3 region: CASNPGTRTGELFF. The CDR3 DNA reads TGTGCCAGCAACCCCGGGACCCGAACCGGGGAGCTGTTTTTT. V usage is TRBV11-2 and J usage is TRBJ2-2; D might be TRBD1 or TRBD2, each matching 5 bases. This CDR3 has 14 amino acids. Trimming shortened V by 7 bases and J by 5 bases, and 14 bases separated the two germline ends. Germline CDR1 and CDR2: SGHAT and FQNNGV.

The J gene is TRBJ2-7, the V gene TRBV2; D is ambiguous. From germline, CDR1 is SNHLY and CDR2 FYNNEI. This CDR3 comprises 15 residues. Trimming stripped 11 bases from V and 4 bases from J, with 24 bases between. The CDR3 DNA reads TGTGCCTCGAACGACAACCGGAACAGACAATACGAGCAGTACTTC. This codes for CASNDNRNRQYEQYF.